Here is one TCR beta chain with its context. The record originates from a study of T cells in Graves' hyperthyroidism and ophthalmopathy. Whole-study context: Any treatment followed the collection of peripheral blood at initial diagnosis.

Exclusion criteria comprised uncontrolled infection, other autoimmune disease, pregnancy or lactation. Amplified regions were TCR beta CDR3 sequences from RNA transcripts. During a first-round RT-PCR of the TCR CDR3, the HTBI primer set was used. TCRdb re-called the multiplex PCR reads with MiXCR, one entry per CDR3 protein. The sample yields approximately 570,000 distinct CDR3 sequences, just under 20% seen once. Germline V gene sequence: CDR1 SGHVS, CDR2 FQNEAQ. V shed 4 bases and J 4 bases; nucleotides not matched to a gene: 8. The CDR3 sequence is 18 residues long. The sequence was obtained from a man aged 40-55 years with Graves' ophthalmopathy. Sequenced input: blood. V gene TRBV7-8 combines with J gene TRBJ2-2; 14 bases match TRBD2. The CDR3 loop is CASSSSGGLAGVTGELFF. The CDR3 DNA reads as TGTGCCAGCAGCTCCTCAGGGGGACTAGCGGGGGTCACCGGGGAGCTGTTTTTT.